The clone carrying this T cell receptor beta chain has a single count. The target antigen is unknown. This may be a read error, as it is one base from a much larger clone. This record comes from a study of T cells in Graves' hyperthyroidism and ophthalmopathy. Overall study: Peripheral blood draws took place at initial diagnosis, ahead of any treatment.

Points from the study as a whole: Ophthalmopathy and stable hyperthyroidism were separated by a 13 V-J model.

Patients aged 18 to 65 had newly diagnosed hyperthyroidism of under 2 months' duration. TCR beta CDR3 sequences were amplified from RNA transcripts. A set of HTBI primers served as the primers for a first-round RT-PCR of the TCR CDR3. Via MiXCR, TCRdb re-called the multiplex PCR reads, giving one row per CDR3 protein. The sample holds about 580,000 distinct CDR3 sequences, approximately 15% seen once. Germline-derived CDR1 and CDR2 are SGHRS and YFSETQ. The CDR3 sequence is 14 residues long. V lost 2 bases and J lost 1, with 9 bases in between. Sequenced sample: blood. The clonotype originates from a woman in her twenties or thirties with Graves' hyperthyroidism that later progressed to Graves' ophthalmopathy. The chain has TRBV5-1 and TRBJ1-1; D not resolved. The CDR3 here is CASSFTVANTEAFF. The CDR3, as DNA: TGCGCCAGCAGCTTCACAGTGGCGAACACTGAAGCTTTCTTT.